These T cell receptor beta chains were read from a single sample in a study of early T cells in non-severe SARS-CoV-2 infection. TCRdb analysed the 5' RACE reads with MiXCR anew, one entry per CDR3 protein. In the table there are around 79,000 distinct CDR3 sequences, about 10% of which are singletons. The sequencing here drew on whole blood, taken at baseline. These receptors were taken from an adult who was a healthcare worker with PCR-confirmed SARS-CoV-2 infection or an uninfected control (not recorded which). Each CDR3 is given with its conserved first and last residue. The D gene is left open where the match is weak. Clone size, where shown, is once, few, many, or a class for clones that have expanded.

v_gene,j_gene,abundance,len,d_gene,CDR3aa,CDR3nt
TRBV10-3,TRBJ1-1,-,16,-,CAISERGPPMNTEAFF,TGTGCCATCAGTGAGAGGGGCCCTCCAATGAACACTGAAGCTTTCTTT
TRBV12-3/TRBV12-4,TRBJ1-2,many,15,-,CASSFRGDTKMGYTF,TGTGCCAGCAGTTTTAGGGGGGACACCAAAATGGGCTACACCTTC
TRBV28,TRBJ2-7,few,12,-,CASEGSSDEQYF,TGTGCCAGCGAGGGGAGTTCGGACGAGCAGTACTTC
TRBV3-1,TRBJ1-1,many,12,-,CASSQETAAAFF,TGTGCCAGCAGCCAAGAAACAGCCGCGGCTTTCTTT
TRBV9,TRBJ2-1,-,16,TRBD1,CASSPNPNGQGNEQFF,TGTGCCAGCAGCCCTAACCCCAACGGACAGGGAAATGAGCAGTTCTTC
TRBV7-9,TRBJ1-1,large,14,-,CASSLVLPDTEAFF,TGTGCCAGCAGCTTAGTCCTCCCAGACACTGAAGCTTTCTTT
TRBV15,TRBJ1-2,-,15,-,CATSRDRDLNYGYTF,TGTGCCACCAGCAGAGACCGGGATCTTAACTATGGCTACACCTTC
TRBV20-1,TRBJ2-5,few,14,-,CSADPGTSQETQYF,TGCAGTGCTGATCCCGGGACATCCCAAGAGACCCAGTACTTC
TRBV5-6,TRBJ1-5,many,14,-,CASSLWGLDRPQHF,TGTGCCAGCAGCTTGTGGGGCCTCGATCGGCCCCAGCATTTT
TRBV28,TRBJ2-7,few,15,TRBD1,CASSPTGTGRYEQYF,TGTGCCAGCAGCCCCACCGGGACAGGGCGATACGAGCAGTACTTC
TRBV28,TRBJ1-4,many,13,TRBD1,CASKDRAVEKLFF,TGTGCCAGCAAGGACAGGGCGGTAGAAAAACTGTTTTTT
TRBV7-2,TRBJ1-1,-,14,-,CASSLSLMDTEAFF,TGTGCCAGCAGCTTAAGCCTAATGGACACTGAAGCTTTCTTT
TRBV27,TRBJ1-2,many,14,-,CASSLIGRDYGYTF,TGTGCCAGCAGTTTAATTGGCAGGGACTATGGCTACACCTTC
TRBV7-2,TRBJ1-2,-,15,-,CASSLFNAAGDGYTF,TGTGCCAGCAGCTTATTTAATGCGGCAGGGGACGGCTACACCTTC
TRBV7-3,TRBJ1-6,-,18,-,CASSLTPGGVGGGSPLHF,TGTGCCAGCAGCTTAACACCAGGTGGGGTAGGAGGCGGTTCACCCCTCCACTTT
TRBV6-2/TRBV6-3,TRBJ2-3,-,13,-,CASSYGVRGTQYF,TGTGCCAGCAGTTACGGCGTCCGGGGGACGCAGTATTTT
TRBV4-1,TRBJ1-2,few,14,TRBD1,CASSREQGAAGYTF,TGCGCCAGCAGCCGGGAACAGGGGGCTGCTGGCTACACCTTC
TRBV13,TRBJ1-1,-,13,TRBD1,CASSSGQDTEAFF,TGTGCCAGCAGCTCCGGACAGGACACTGAAGCTTTCTTT
TRBV3-1,TRBJ2-3,-,12,-,CASSPQRDTQYF,TGTGCCAGCAGCCCGCAGCGAGATACGCAGTATTTT
TRBV19,TRBJ1-5,-,13,TRBD1,CASSTDRVQPQHF,TGTGCCAGTAGTACCGACAGGGTCCAGCCCCAGCATTTT
TRBV20-1,TRBJ2-5,many,14,TRBD2,CSALTSATQETQYF,TGCAGTGCTTTGACTAGCGCTACTCAAGAGACCCAGTACTTC
TRBV7-8,TRBJ2-1,many,11,-,CASSSGTREFF,TGTGCCAGCAGCTCGGGTACCAGGGAGTTCTTC
TRBV2,TRBJ1-6,few,11,-,CASSAGSPLHF,TGTGCCAGCAGTGCGGGATCACCCCTCCACTTT
TRBV27,TRBJ1-5,-,15,-,CASSLYTNSNQPQHF,TGTGCCAGCAGTTTATATACCAATAGCAATCAGCCCCAGCATTTT
TRBV11-2,TRBJ2-3,-,15,-,CASSLEGGFTDTQYF,TGTGCCAGCAGCTTGGAGGGGGGGTTCACAGATACGCAGTATTTT
TRBV11-3,TRBJ2-3,few,13,-,CASSGQRTDTQYF,TGTGCCAGCTCGGGTCAGCGCACAGATACGCAGTATTTT
TRBV4-3,TRBJ2-5,few,16,-,CASSPGWEQLQETQYF,TGCGCCAGCAGCCCTGGTTGGGAGCAGCTCCAAGAGACCCAGTACTTC
TRBV29-1,TRBJ1-2,many,12,-,CSAGQNNYGYTF,TGCAGTGCCGGACAGAACAACTATGGCTACACCTTC